The T cell receptor (beta chain) described here comes from a study of blood T cell repertoires in COVID-19. The overall study: The study drew acute and convalescent COVID-19 samples from the United States, Italy and Spain. PBMCs, B-cell-depleted T cells, or T cells provided the cDNA or gDNA that made up the material.

Authors' methods: Amplifying reference gene primers gave estimates of nucleated cell counts. This table comes from immunoSEQ multiplex PCR, and its TCRdb copy is limited to in-frame clones, with some not included. That table gives V, J and clone size, and the DNA gave D and trimming. The table lists some 280,000 clones, roughly 90% of them singletons. Germline CDR1 is KGHDR and CDR2 is SFDVKD. With 4 bases removed from V and 1 base from J, the gap between germline ends came to 6 bases. The CDR3 is made up of 14 amino acids. The J gene is TRBJ2-2, the V gene TRBV24-1; no clear D. This TCR came from a woman aged 40-49 years who had recovered from COVID-19. The sample comprised peripheral blood. CDR3 bases: TGTGCCACCAGTGAACGACAGAACACCGGGGAGCTGTTTTTT. Protein: CATSERQNTGELFF.